What follows is one T cell receptor (beta chain) and its context. In the original workflow: Amplification from reference gene primers served as the basis for estimated nucleated cell counts. Sequenced by immunoSEQ multiplex PCR; TCRdb stores in-frame clones only, minus some. The DNA gave D and trimming, while V, J and clone size come from that table. The profile shows over 250,000 clones, roughly 80% of them singletons. V was trimmed by 5 bases and J by 7 bases, leaving 12 bases between them. Germline V lookup: CDR1 MNHEY, CDR2 SMNVEV (reference sequence). This CDR3 spans 13 amino acids. The sample comes from a study of blood T cell repertoires in COVID-19. About the research overall: Collection of acute and convalescent COVID-19 samples took place in the United States, Italy and Spain.

Participant age was about 18 to 95 years, and participants resided in about 25 US areas. This chain links TRBV27 with TRBJ1-5; no reliable D call. This TCR was recovered from a man in his forties who had been exposed to COVID-19. Sequenced input: PBMCs or T cells enriched from blood (not recorded which). The CDR3 coding sequence is TGTGCCAGCAGTGTGGCGGGGTGGCAGCCCCAGCATTTT. Protein product: CASSVAGWQPQHF.